Shown below are 18 T cell receptor beta chains from a single sample sequenced in a study of shared clonotypes between healthy human individuals. Measured with immunoSEQ multiplex PCR; TCRdb has only the in-frame clones, and not every one. The data show roughly 2.2 million clones, 85% to 95% seen once. The source material was naive CD4+ T cells from PBMCs. Subset described: CD45RA+ positively selected. The receptors were gathered from a man younger than 30 in good health. Some clones in this sample may be carry-over from other donors' samples.

V usage is TRBV29-1 and J usage is TRBJ2-7; 7 bases map to TRBD1. The ends lost 7 bases at V and 2 bases at J; junction bases unmatched: 8. This CDR3 is built from 13 residues. Per the germline V gene, CDR1 is SQVTM and CDR2 is ANQGSEA. The CDR3 bases are TGCAGCGGAATGGACAGGACAACCTACGAGCAGTACTTC. This encodes CSGMDRTTYEQYF.

The V and J genes are TRBV2 and TRBJ2-1, with TRBD2 matching 12 bases. Germline values: CDR1 SNHLY, CDR2 FYNNEI. Trimming took 6 bases from V and 4 from J; bases not matched to a gene: 4. This CDR3 contains 15 residues. CDR3 residues: CASRGLAGKYNEQFF. CDR3 DNA: TGTGCCAGCAGAGGACTAGCGGGAAAATACAATGAGCAGTTCTTC.

This chain uses TRBV4-3 with TRBJ1-2; 8 nucleotides agree with TRBD1. Per germline, CDR1 LGHNA and CDR2 YSLEER. V lost 0 bases, J lost 7 bases, and 4 bases stayed unmatched. This CDR3 is 14 amino acids long. CDR3 sequence: CASSQDRGQAGYTF. CDR3 bases: TGCGCCAGCAGCCAAGACAGGGGGCAGGCTGGCTACACCTTC.

This clone appeared a single time. V usage is TRBV19 and J usage is TRBJ2-5; perhaps TRBD1 as D (5 bases). With 4 bases removed from V and 2 bases from J, the gap between germline ends came to 14 bases. From germline, CDR1 is LNHDA and CDR2 SQIVND (reference sequence). This CDR3 comprises 15 residues. This CDR3 is CASSTGTRTQETQYF. The CDR3 DNA follows: TGTGCCAGTAGTACCGGAACAAGGACACAAGAGACCCAGTACTTC. Variable domain in full (rest from reference TRBV19 and TRBJ2-5): DGGITQSPKYLFRKEGQNVTLSCEQNLNHDAMYWYRQDPGQGLRLIYYSQIVNDFQKGDIAEGYSVSREKKESFPLTVTSAQKNPTAFYLCASSTGTRTQETQYFGPGTRLLVL.

The chain links TRBV6-5 to TRBJ2-7; 10 bases agree with TRBD2. The length of the CDR3 is 15 residues. V gave up 6 bases and J gave up 2 bases; unmatched junction bases: 7. Germline loops: CDR1 MNHEY, CDR2 SVGAGI. The CDR3 reads CASSWTSGPPYEQYF. CDR3 DNA: TGTGCCAGCAGCTGGACTAGCGGTCCCCCCTACGAGCAGTACTTC.

This clone was observed once. This sequence joins TRBV27 and TRBJ2-3; tentative D call: TRBD1 (6 bases). The CDR3 extends over 16 amino acids. Germline V gene sequence: CDR1 MNHEY, CDR2 SMNVEV (reference sequence). V lost 7 bases, J lost 2 bases, and 19 bases lay in between. DNA for the CDR3: TGTGCCAGCAACCGCCTTGGGACATTGAACACAGATACGCAGTATTTT. It specifies CASNRLGTLNTDTQYF.

The chain couples TRBV10-3 to TRBJ2-7; D may be TRBD1 or TRBD2 (5 bases each). The germline gives CDR1 ENHRY, CDR2 SYGVKD. The CDR3 spans 14 residues. Trimming stripped 4 bases from V and 0 bases from J, with 10 bases between. The CDR3 sequence: CAISVGPDSYEQYF. The DNA of the CDR3 is TGTGCCATCAGTGTGGGACCCGACTCCTACGAGCAGTACTTC.

V is TRBV29-1 and J is TRBJ2-4; D unclear. V lost 4 bases and J lost 1, with 17 bases in between. CDR1 and CDR2 (germline): SQVTM, ANQGSEA. CDR3 size: 16 residues. The CDR3 sequence: CSVVPTIPGAKNIQYF. DNA for the CDR3: TGCAGCGTTGTCCCGACGATCCCTGGGGCCAAAAACATTCAGTACTTC.

For this clone: Other nucleotide sequences in the sample specify the same CDR3. The V and J genes are TRBV7-2 and TRBJ2-1; 7 nucleotides align to TRBD1. Germline CDR1 is SGHTA and CDR2 is FQGNSA. V shed 5 bases and J 4 bases; nucleotides not matched to a gene: 8. This CDR3 region has 15 residues. The CDR3 nucleotides read TGTGCCAGCAGCCTAGGGGCAGGGGGTTACAATGAGCAGTTCTTC. As protein: CASSLGAGGYNEQFF.

The chain employs TRBV2 and TRBJ1-1, with TRBD1 matching over 10 bases. The junction had 6 bases not matched to a gene; V was cut back by 4 bases and J by 4 bases. This CDR3 contains 15 residues. Germline-derived CDR1 and CDR2 are SNHLY and FYNNEI. The CDR3 DNA reads as TGTGCCAGCAGTGTCAAGGGACAGGGGACCACTGAAGCTTTCTTT. It is translated as CASSVKGQGTTEAFF.

The genes are TRBV29-1 and TRBJ2-7, with TRBD1 matching 11 bases. The CDR3 length is 13 residues. Losses at the gene ends were 6 bases for V and 4 bases for J; bases not matched to a gene: 5. Germline assignment: CDR1 SQVTM and CDR2 ANQGSEA. This CDR3 is CSVPGQGVYEQYF. The CDR3 nucleotides read TGCAGCGTCCCGGGACAGGGGGTGTACGAGCAGTACTTC.

This chain joins TRBV6-6 and TRBJ2-1; a possible D gene is TRBD2 (5 bases). The V end was cut by 7 bases, the J end by 0 bases, with 13 bases between. This CDR3 contains 15 residues. The germline CDR1 and CDR2 sequences are MNHNY and SVGAGI (reference sequence). CDR3 sequence (DNA): TGTGCCAGCACCACCGGTGGGAGCTCCTACAATGAGCAGTTCTTC. Translating gives CASTTGGSSYNEQFF.

The gene calls are TRBV15 and TRBJ2-7, with D perhaps TRBD2 (6 bases). This CDR3 has 15 residues. The germline gives CDR1 LNHNV, CDR2 YYDKDF (reference sequence). Deletions cut 5 bases from V and 6 bases from J, with 20 bases between. The CDR3 reads CATSLPHTGLGEQYF. CDR3 nucleotides: TGTGCCACCAGCTTACCACATACGGGACTTGGCGAGCAGTACTTC.

This clone was seen just once. The V and J genes are TRBV20-1 and TRBJ1-1; perhaps TRBD1 as D (5 bases). V dropped 6 bases and J dropped 6 bases, with 11 bases sitting between them. Germline CDR1 reads DFQATT; CDR2 reads SNEGSKA (reference sequence). The length of the CDR3 is 11 residues. The CDR3 region is CSAVGPSEAFF. The DNA for the CDR3 is TGCAGTGCGGTGGGACCCTCTGAAGCTTTCTTT.

The chain recombines TRBV12-5 with TRBJ2-2; 16 nucleotides match TRBD2. This CDR3 region has 18 residues. V shed 1 base and J 5 bases; nucleotides not matched to a gene: 4. Germline CDR1 LGHNT, CDR2 FRNRAP. CDR3 DNA sequence: TGTGCTAGTGGTTTGGCGGGACTAGCGGGAGGGCCTACCGGGGAGCTGTTTTTT. Protein sequence: CASGLAGLAGGPTGELFF. Looking up the rest from reference TRBV12-5 and TRBJ2-2 gives the full variable domain: DARVTQTPRHKVTEMGQEVTMRCQPILGHNTVFWYRQTMMQGLELLAYFRNRAPLDDSGMPKDRFSAEMPDATLATLKIQPSEPRDSAVYFCASGLAGLAGGPTGELFFGEGSRLTVL.

The chain uses TRBV5-1 and TRBJ2-3; the D is unclear. The germline CDR1 and CDR2 sequences are SGHRS and YFSETQ. The CDR3 covers 16 residues. V was trimmed by 0 bases and J by 3 bases, leaving 14 bases between them. This CDR3 is CASSLGTQGSTDTQYF. DNA of the CDR3: TGCGCCAGCAGCTTGGGGACCCAAGGCAGTACAGATACGCAGTATTTT.

About this clone: Other DNA sequences of this sample code for an identical CDR3. The J gene is TRBJ1-1, the V gene TRBV10-3, with D possibly being TRBD1 (5 bases). Per the germline V gene, CDR1 is ENHRY and CDR2 is SYGVKD. This CDR3 is built from 14 residues. V was trimmed by 6 bases and J by 5 bases, leaving 16 bases between them. This CDR3 is CAIRGTGEGTEAFF. The CDR3 DNA follows: TGTGCCATCAGGGGGACGGGGGAAGGGACTGAAGCTTTCTTT.

This CDR3 reads CASSRTYGGDAPGELFF. CDR3 coding DNA: TGTGCCAGTAGTAGGACCTATGGGGGGGATGCGCCCGGGGAGCTGTTTTTT. This chain joins TRBV19 and TRBJ2-2; 7 bases line up with TRBD2. From germline, CDR1 is LNHDA and CDR2 SQIVND (reference sequence). The length of the CDR3 is 17 residues. V trimming: 4 bases; J trimming: 6 bases; junction bases outside the gene matches: 14.